Included here is one T cell receptor (beta chain) sequence, with context. What it binds is unknown. CD45RA-negative memory and CD45RA+ naive subsets were split from the CD4+ cells. This sample is part of a study of shared clonotypes between healthy human individuals. Findings of the study overall: Sampling covered nothing but blood. Tissue TCR repertoires likely differ from those found in blood. Shared clonotypes: about 5.3% naive CD4, around 3.4% naive CD8, under 2.5% memory CD4, about 0.41% memory CD8. Relative to memory subsets, naive subsets generally showed larger estimated richness.

V lost 3 bases and J lost 5, with 16 bases in between. Germline lookup yields CDR1 SGHDN and CDR2 FVKESK. CDR3 length: 15 residues. Method: immunoSEQ multiplex PCR; TCRdb's copy keeps in-frame clones and lacks some. In the table there are about 1.1 million clones, approximately 80% of which are singletons. Material: memory CD4+ T cells from PBMCs. Subset reported: CD45RA-negative fraction. This TCR was recovered from a man aged 18 to 30 in good health. Some clones in this sample may be carry-over from other donors' samples. The chain carries TRBV14 and TRBJ2-5, with D possibly TRBD2 on 6 matching bases. In DNA form, the CDR3 reads TGTGCCAGCAGCCACCCTTTTAGCGGCACGGAGACCCAGTACTTC. It codes for CASSHPFSGTETQYF. The full variable domain, rest sourced from reference TRBV14 and TRBJ2-5, is EAGVTQFPSHSVIEKGQTVTLRCDPISGHDNLYWYRRVMGKEIKFLLHFVKESKQDESGMPNNRFLAERTGGTYSTLKVQPAELEDSGVYFCASSHPFSGTETQYFGPGTRLLVL.